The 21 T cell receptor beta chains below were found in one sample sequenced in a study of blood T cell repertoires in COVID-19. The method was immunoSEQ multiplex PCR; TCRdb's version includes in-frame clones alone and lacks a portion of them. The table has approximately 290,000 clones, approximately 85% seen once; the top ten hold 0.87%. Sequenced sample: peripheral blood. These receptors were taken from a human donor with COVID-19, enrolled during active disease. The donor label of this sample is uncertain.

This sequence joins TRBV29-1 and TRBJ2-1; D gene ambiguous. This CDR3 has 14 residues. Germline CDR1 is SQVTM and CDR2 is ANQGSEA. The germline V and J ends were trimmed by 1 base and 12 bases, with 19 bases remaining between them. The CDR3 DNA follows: TGCAGCGTTGAAGGCCTAGACCTAACGTTGCCGCAGTTCTTC. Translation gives CSVEGLDLTLPQFF.

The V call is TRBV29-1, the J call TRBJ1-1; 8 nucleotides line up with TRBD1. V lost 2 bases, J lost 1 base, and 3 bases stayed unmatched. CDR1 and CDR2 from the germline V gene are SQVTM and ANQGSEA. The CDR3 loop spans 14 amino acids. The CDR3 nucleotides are TGCAGCGTTGAAAAGACAGGGGCGAACACTGAAGCTTTCTTT. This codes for CSVEKTGANTEAFF.

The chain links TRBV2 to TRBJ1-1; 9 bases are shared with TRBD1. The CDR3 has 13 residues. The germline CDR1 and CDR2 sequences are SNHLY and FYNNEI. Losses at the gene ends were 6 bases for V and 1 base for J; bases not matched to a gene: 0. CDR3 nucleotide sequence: TGTGCCAGCAGGACAGGGGGGAACACTGAAGCTTTCTTT. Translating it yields CASRTGGNTEAFF.

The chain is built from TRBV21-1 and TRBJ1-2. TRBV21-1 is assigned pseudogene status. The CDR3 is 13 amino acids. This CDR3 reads CASSTPPTYGYTF. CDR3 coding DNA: TGTGCCAGCAGCACCCCGCCTACCTATGGCTACACCTTC.

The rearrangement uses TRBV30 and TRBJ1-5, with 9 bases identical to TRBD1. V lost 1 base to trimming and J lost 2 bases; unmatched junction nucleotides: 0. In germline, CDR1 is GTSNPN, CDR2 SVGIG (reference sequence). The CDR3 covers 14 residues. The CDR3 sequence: CAWSGQGGNQPQHF. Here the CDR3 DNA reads TGTGCCTGGAGTGGACAGGGGGGCAATCAGCCCCAGCATTTT.

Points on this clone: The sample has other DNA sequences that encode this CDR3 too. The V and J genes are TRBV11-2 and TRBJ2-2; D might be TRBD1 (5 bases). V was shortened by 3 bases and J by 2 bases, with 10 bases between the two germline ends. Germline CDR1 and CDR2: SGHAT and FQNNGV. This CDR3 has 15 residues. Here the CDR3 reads CASSFQGGNTGELFF. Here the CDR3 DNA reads TGTGCCAGCAGCTTTCAGGGCGGCAACACCGGGGAGCTGTTTTTT.

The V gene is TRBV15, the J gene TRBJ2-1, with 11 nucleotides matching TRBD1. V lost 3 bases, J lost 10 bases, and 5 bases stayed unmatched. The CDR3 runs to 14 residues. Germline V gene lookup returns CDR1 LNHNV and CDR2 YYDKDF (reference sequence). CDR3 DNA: TGTGCCACCAGCAGGTCGGACAGGGGGCAGGAGCAGTTCTTC. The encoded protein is CATSRSDRGQEQFF.

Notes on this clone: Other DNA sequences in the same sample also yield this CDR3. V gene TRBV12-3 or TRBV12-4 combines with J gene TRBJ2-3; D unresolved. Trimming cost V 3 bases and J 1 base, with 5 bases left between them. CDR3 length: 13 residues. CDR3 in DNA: TGTGCCAGCAGTTTTTCAGGCACAGATACGCAGTATTTT. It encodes CASSFSGTDTQYF.

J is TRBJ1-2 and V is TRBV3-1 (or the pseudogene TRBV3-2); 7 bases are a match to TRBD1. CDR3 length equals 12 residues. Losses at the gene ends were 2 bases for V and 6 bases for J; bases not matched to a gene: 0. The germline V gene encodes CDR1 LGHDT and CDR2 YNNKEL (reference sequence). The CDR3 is CASSQTGDGYTF. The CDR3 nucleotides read TGTGCCAGCAGCCAAACAGGGGATGGCTACACCTTC.

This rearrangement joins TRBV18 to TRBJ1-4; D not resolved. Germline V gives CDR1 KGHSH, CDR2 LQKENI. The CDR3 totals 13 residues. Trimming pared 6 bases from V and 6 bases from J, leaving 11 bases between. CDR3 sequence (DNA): TGTGCCAGCTCCGGGGTGGAGGATGAAAAACTGTTTTTT. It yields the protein CASSGVEDEKLFF.

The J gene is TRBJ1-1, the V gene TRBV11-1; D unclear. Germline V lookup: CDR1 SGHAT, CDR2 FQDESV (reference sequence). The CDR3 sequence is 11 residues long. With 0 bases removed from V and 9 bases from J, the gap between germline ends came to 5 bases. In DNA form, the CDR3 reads TGTGCCAGCAGCTTAGCCTCTCAAGCTTTCTTT. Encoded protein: CASSLASQAFF.

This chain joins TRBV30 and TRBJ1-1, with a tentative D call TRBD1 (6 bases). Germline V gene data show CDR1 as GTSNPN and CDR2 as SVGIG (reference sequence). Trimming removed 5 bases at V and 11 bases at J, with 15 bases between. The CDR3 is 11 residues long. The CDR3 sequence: CAWYLTGQAFF. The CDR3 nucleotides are TGTGCCTGGTACCTGACAGGCCAGGCTTTCTTT.

In DNA form, the CDR3 reads TGTGCCAGCAGCTCGCCTCCGGGACAAAGAAACATTCAGTACTTC. Amino acids: CASSSPPGQRNIQYF. The V call is TRBV7-2, the J call TRBJ2-4; tentative D call: TRBD1 (6 bases). The CDR3 runs to 15 residues. V lost 4 bases and J 6 bases, leaving 16 bases between the germline ends. The germline CDR1 and CDR2 sequences are SGHTA and FQGNSA.

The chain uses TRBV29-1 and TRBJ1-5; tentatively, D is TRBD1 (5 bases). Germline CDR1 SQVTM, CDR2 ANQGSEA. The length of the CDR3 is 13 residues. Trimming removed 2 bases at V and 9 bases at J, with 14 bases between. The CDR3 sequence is CSVEWGRGAPQHF. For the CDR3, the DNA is TGCAGCGTTGAATGGGGCCGAGGCGCGCCCCAGCATTTT.

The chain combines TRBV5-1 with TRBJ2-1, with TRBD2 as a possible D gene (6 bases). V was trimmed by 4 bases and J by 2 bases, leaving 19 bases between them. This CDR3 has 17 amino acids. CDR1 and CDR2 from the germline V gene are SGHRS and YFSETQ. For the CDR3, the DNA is TGCGCCAGCAGCAAGACCTCTGGGGACTCCCCCTACAATGAGCAGTTCTTC. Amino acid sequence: CASSKTSGDSPYNEQFF.

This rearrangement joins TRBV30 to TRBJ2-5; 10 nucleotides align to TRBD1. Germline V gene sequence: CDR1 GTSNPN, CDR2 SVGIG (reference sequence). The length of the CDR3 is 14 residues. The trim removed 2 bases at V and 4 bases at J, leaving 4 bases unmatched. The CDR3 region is CAWSKGQGIETQYF. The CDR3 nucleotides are TGTGCCTGGAGTAAGGGACAGGGGATAGAGACCCAGTACTTC.

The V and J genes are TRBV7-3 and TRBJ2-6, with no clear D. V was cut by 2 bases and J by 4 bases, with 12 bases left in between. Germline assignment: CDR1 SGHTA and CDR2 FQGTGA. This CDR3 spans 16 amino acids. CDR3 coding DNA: TGTGCCAGCAGCTTATTCGGCGGTCTCGGGGCCAACGTCCTGACTTTC. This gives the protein CASSLFGGLGANVLTF.

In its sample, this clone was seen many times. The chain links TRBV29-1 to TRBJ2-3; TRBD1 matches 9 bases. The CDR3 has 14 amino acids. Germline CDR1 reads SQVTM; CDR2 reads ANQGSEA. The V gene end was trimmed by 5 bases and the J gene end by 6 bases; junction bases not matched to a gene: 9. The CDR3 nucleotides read TGCAGCGTTAAGGGACAGGGCCGCCCCGATACGCAGTATTTT. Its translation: CSVKGQGRPDTQYF.

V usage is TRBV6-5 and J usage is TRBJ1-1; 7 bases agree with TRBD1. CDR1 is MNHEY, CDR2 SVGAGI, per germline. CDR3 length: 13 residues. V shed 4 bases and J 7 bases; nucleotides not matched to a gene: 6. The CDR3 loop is CASSFGQEIEAFF. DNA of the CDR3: TGTGCCAGCAGTTTCGGACAGGAAATTGAAGCTTTCTTT.

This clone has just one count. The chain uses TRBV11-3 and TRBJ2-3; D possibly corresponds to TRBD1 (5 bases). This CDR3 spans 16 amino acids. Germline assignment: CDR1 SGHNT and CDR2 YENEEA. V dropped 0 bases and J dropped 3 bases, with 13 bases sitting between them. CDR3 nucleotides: TGTGCCAGCAGCTTAGAGGGCAGGGTCGGAACAGATACGCAGTATTTT. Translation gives CASSLEGRVGTDTQYF.

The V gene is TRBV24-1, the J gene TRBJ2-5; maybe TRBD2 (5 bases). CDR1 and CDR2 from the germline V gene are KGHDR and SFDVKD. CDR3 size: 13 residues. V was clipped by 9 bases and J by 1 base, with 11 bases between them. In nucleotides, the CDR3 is TGTGCCACCTCGCCGGGGTTCCAAGAGACCCAGTACTTC. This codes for CATSPGFQETQYF.